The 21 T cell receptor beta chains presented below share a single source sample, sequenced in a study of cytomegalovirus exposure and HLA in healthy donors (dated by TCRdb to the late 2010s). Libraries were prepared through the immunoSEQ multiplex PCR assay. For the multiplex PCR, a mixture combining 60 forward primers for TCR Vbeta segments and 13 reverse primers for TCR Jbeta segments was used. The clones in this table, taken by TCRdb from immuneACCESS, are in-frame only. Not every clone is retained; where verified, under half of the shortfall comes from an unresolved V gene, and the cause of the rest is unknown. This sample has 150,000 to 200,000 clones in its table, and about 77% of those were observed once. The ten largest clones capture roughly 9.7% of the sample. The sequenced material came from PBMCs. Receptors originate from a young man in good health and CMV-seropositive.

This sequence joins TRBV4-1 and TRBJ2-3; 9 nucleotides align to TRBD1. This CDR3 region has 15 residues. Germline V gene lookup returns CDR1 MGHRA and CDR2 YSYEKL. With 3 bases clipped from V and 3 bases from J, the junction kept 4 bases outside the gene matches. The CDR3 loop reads CASSQIDRGTDTQYF. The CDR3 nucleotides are TGCGCCAGCAGCCAGATCGACAGGGGGACAGATACGCAGTATTTT.

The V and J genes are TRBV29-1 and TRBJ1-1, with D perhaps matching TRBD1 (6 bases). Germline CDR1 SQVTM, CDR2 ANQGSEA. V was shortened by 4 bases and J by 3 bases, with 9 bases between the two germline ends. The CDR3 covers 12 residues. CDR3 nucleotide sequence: TGCAGCGTTGGGACAGATTACACTGAAGCTTTCTTT. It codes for CSVGTDYTEAFF.

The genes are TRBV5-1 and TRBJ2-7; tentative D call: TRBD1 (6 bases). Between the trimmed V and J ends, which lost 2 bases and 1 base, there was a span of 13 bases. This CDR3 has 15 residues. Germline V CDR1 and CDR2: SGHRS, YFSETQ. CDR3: CASSFTQGRSYEQYF. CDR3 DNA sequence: TGCGCCAGCAGCTTTACACAGGGAAGGTCCTACGAGCAGTACTTC.

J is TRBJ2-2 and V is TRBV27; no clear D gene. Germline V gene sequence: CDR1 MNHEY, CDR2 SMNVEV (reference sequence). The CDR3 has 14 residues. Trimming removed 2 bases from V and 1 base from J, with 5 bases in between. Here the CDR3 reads CASSLNRNTGELFF. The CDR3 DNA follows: TGTGCCAGCAGTTTAAACAGGAACACCGGGGAGCTGTTTTTT.

CDR3 sequence: CASSALVGGSSYNEQFF. The CDR3 region has the DNA TGCGCCAGCAGTGCGCTAGTGGGGGGGAGCTCCTACAATGAGCAGTTCTTC. This chain uses TRBV10-1 with TRBJ2-1, with 7 nucleotides matching TRBD2. Per the germline V gene, CDR1 is WNHNN and CDR2 is SYGVQD (reference sequence). This CDR3 region has 17 residues. The V gene end was trimmed by 4 bases and the J gene end by 0 bases; junction bases not matched to a gene: 9.

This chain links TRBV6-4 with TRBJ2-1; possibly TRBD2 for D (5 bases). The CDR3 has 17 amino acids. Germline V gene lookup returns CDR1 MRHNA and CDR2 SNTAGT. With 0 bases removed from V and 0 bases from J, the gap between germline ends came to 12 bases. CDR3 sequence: CASSDSTLANSYNEQFF. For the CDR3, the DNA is TGTGCCAGCAGTGACTCGACCCTAGCAAACTCCTACAATGAGCAGTTCTTC.

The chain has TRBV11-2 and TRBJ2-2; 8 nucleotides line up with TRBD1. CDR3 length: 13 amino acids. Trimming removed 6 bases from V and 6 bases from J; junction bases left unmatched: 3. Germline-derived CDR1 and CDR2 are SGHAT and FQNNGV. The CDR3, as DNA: TGTGCCAGCAGGAGGACAGGGTCCGGGGAGCTGTTTTTT. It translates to CASRRTGSGELFF.

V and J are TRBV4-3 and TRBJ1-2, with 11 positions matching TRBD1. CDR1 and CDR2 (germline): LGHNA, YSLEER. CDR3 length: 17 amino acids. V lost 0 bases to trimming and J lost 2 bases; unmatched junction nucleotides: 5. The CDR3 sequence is CASSQDWDRGRNYGYTF. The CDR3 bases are TGCGCCAGCAGCCAAGACTGGGACAGGGGGAGAAACTATGGCTACACCTTC.

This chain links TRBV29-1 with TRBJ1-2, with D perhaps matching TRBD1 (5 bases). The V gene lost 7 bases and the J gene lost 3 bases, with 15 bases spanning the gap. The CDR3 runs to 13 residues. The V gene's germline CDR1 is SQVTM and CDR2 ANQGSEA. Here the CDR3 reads CSAIAGGDYGYTF. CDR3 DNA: TGCAGCGCCATCGCGGGGGGGGACTATGGCTACACCTTC.

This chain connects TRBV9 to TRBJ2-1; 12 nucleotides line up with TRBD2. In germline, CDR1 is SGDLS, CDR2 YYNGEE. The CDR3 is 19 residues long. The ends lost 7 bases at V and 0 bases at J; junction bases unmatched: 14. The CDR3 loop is CASRLTTSGSINSYNEQFF. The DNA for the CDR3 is TGTGCCAGCCGACTAACGACTAGCGGGAGCATTAACTCCTACAATGAGCAGTTCTTC.

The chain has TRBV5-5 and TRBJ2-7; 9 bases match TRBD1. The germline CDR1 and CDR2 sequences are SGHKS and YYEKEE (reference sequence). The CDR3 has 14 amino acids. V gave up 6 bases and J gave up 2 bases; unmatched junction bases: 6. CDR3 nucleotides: TGTGCCAGCACCCAGACAGGGGGAACCTACGAGCAGTACTTC. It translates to CASTQTGGTYEQYF.

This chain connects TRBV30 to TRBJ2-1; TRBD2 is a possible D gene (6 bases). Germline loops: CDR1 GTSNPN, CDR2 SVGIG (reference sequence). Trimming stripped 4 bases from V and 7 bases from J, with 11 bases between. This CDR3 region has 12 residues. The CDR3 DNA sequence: TGTGCCTGGACACAGGAGGGGAATGAGCAGTTCTTC. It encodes CAWTQEGNEQFF.

CDR3 DNA: TGTGCCACCAGCAGAGGCCTAGCGGGAAACAATGAGCAGTTCTTC. Its protein is CATSRGLAGNNEQFF. The chain has TRBV15 and TRBJ2-1; 9 bases are a match to TRBD2. This CDR3 has 15 residues. The junction had 3 bases not matched to a gene; V was cut back by 1 base and J by 5 bases. Per the germline V gene, CDR1 is LNHNV and CDR2 is YYDKDF (reference sequence). The full variable domain, completed using reference TRBV15 and TRBJ2-1, is DAMVIQNPRYQVTQFGKPVTLSCSQTLNHNVMYWYQQKSSQAPKLLFHYYDKDFNNEADTPDNFQSRRPNTSFCFLDIRSPGLGDTAMYLCATSRGLAGNNEQFFGPGTRLTVL.

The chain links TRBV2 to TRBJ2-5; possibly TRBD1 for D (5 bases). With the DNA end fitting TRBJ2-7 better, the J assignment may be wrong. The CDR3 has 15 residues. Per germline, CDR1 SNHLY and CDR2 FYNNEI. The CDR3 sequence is CASSEWPDSSYEQYF. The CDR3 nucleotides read TGTGCCAGCAGTGAATGGCCCGACAGCTCCTACGAGCAGTACTTC.

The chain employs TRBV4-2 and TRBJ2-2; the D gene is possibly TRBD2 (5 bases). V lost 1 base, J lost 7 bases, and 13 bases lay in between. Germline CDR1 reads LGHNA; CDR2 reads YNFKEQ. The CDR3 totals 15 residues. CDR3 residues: CASSQGTGSVGELFF. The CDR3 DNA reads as TGTGCCAGCAGCCAAGGAACGGGATCGGTCGGGGAGCTGTTTTTT.

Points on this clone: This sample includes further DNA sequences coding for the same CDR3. The CDR3 nucleotides read TGTGCCAGCAGCTTAAGCCGGACGGGCCAGGGTGAAAAACTGTTTTTT. Amino acids: CASSLSRTGQGEKLFF. The chain carries TRBV25-1 and TRBJ1-4; D might be TRBD1 (5 bases). The germline V gene encodes CDR1 MGHDK and CDR2 SYGVNS. This CDR3 has 16 amino acids. V gave up 6 bases and J gave up 7 bases, with 21 bases separating them.

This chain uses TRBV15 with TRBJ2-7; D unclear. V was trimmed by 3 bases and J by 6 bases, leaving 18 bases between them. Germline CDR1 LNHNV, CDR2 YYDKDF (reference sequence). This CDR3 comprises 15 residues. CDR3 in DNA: TGTGCCACCAGCAGCTCCGGGTCCCTCTCACGCGAGCAGTACTTC. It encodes CATSSSGSLSREQYF.

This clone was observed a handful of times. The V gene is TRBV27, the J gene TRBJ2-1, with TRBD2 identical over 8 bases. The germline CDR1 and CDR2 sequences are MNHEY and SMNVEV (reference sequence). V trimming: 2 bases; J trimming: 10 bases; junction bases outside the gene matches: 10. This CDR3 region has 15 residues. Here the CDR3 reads CASSLGSGSPGEQFF. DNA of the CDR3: TGTGCCAGCAGTTTAGGCAGCGGGAGCCCCGGAGAGCAGTTCTTC.

CDR3 in amino acids: CASSLPLGQGPADTQYF. CDR3 nucleotide sequence: TGTGCCAGCAGTTTGCCCCTCGGACAGGGCCCCGCAGATACGCAGTATTTT. This chain links TRBV28 with TRBJ2-3; 8 nucleotides line up with TRBD1. The germline V gene encodes CDR1 MDHEN and CDR2 SYDVKM. V trimming: 3 bases; J trimming: 4 bases; junction bases outside the gene matches: 12. This CDR3 spans 17 amino acids.

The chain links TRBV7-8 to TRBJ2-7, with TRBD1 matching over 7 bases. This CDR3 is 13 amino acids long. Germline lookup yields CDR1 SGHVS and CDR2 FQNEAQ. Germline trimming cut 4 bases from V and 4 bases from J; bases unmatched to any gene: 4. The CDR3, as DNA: TGTGCCAGCAGCTGGGGGACAGAATACGAGCAGTACTTC. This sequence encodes CASSWGTEYEQYF.

The CDR3 is CASSPGGLADSYEQYF. The DNA of the CDR3 is TGTGCCAGCAGCCCCGGGGGACTAGCGGACTCCTACGAGCAGTACTTC. The V call is TRBV2, the J call TRBJ2-5, with 11 bases aligning to TRBD2. Near its end, the DNA agrees better with TRBJ2-7, so the J call may be wrong. The CDR3 consists of 16 residues. The germline gives CDR1 SNHLY, CDR2 FYNNEI.